This T cell receptor beta chain comes out of a study of cytomegalovirus exposure and HLA in healthy donors. The study, taken as a whole, reports: Earlier results showed most TCR beta V segments being productive about 87% or about 30% of the time. In vitro, three CMV-associated chains proved specific for CMV antigens.

The CDR3 runs to 14 residues. V was shortened by 5 bases and J by 0 bases, with 11 bases between the two germline ends. The germline gives CDR1 MNHEY, CDR2 SMNVEV (reference sequence). A word on this clone: Its antigen is currently unknown.

The PCR was carried out with 60 Vbeta primers and 13 Jbeta primers. TCRdb keeps only in-frame clones here, not all; method: immunoSEQ multiplex PCR. This listing includes about 160,000 clones. This clonotype was sampled from a woman in her sixties in good health and CMV-seronegative. The chain joins TRBV27 to TRBJ2-7; weak D call: TRBD1 (6 bases). Sequencing used PBMCs. DNA for the CDR3: TGTGCCAGCAGTGACCTACAGGGCTCCTACGAGCAGTACTTC. Protein product: CASSDLQGSYEQYF.